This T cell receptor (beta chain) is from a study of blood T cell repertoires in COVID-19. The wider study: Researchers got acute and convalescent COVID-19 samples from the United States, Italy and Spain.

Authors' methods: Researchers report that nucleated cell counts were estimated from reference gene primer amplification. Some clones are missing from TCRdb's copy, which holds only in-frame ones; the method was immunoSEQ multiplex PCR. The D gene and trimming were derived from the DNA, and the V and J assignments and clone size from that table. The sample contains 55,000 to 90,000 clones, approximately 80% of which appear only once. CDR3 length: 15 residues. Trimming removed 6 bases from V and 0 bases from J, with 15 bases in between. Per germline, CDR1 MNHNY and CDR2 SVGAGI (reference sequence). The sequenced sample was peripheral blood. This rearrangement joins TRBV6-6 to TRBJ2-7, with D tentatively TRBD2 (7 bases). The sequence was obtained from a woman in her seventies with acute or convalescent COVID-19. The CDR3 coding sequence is TGTGCCAGCAGGTCAAAGGGGGGGCCCTCCTACGAGCAGTACTTC. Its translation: CASRSKGGPSYEQYF.